Following are 7 T cell receptor beta chains from one sample sequenced in a study of response to subunit inactivated influenza vaccine. TCRdb reprocessed the RT-PCR reads with MiXCR, giving one entry per CDR3 protein. The sample carries about 650,000 distinct CDR3 sequences, about a sixth recorded once. Material: PBMCs from blood, obtained roughly 13 days after vaccination. The receptor set was obtained from a man in his fifties or sixties who received an inactivated influenza vaccine.

V is TRBV29-1 and J is TRBJ2-7; D unclear. Trimming removed 0 bases at V and 1 base at J, with 7 bases between. CDR3 size: 13 residues. Per the germline V gene, CDR1 is SQVTM and CDR2 is ANQGSEA. Written as DNA, the CDR3 is TGCAGCGTTGAAGAAAAGGGTTCCTACGAGCAGTACTTC. Amino acid sequence: CSVEEKGSYEQYF.

This clonotype has only a few counts. The J gene is TRBJ1-1, the V gene TRBV29-1; D uncertain. CDR1 SQVTM and CDR2 ANQGSEA come from the germline V gene. The CDR3 consists of 13 residues. Trimming stripped 4 bases from V and 3 bases from J, with 12 bases between. For the CDR3, the DNA is TGCAGCGTTGCCCACCCGGGTTACACTGAAGCTTTCTTT. Amino acids: CSVAHPGYTEAFF.

The sample holds many counts of this clonotype. The genes are TRBV4-2 and TRBJ2-7; 7 nucleotides align to TRBD2. Trimming removed 0 bases from V and 3 bases from J; junction bases left unmatched: 8. Germline V lookup: CDR1 LGHNA, CDR2 YNFKEQ. The CDR3 is 16 amino acids. The CDR3 region has the DNA TGTGCCAGCAGCCAAGATCAATGGACTAGTCGCTACGAGCAGTACTTC. Amino acids: CASSQDQWTSRYEQYF.

The chain links TRBV4-1 to TRBJ1-2; TRBD1 matches at 10 bases. This CDR3 is built from 16 residues. Germline loops: CDR1 MGHRA, CDR2 YSYEKL. The trim removed 3 bases at V and 8 bases at J, leaving 12 bases unmatched. The CDR3 nucleotides are TGCGCCAGCAGCCACCTATTCCGGGACAGGGGAGGAGGCTACACCTTC. It translates to CASSHLFRDRGGGYTF.

This clonotype was seen more than once but under ten times. This chain connects TRBV3-1 to TRBJ1-1; perhaps TRBD1 as D (5 bases). Trimming took 0 bases from V and 0 from J, leaving 17 bases between them. CDR1 and CDR2 from the germline V gene are LGHDT and YNNKEL (reference sequence). There are 18 residues in the CDR3. CDR3 nucleotides: TGTGCCAGCAGCCAAGACCTTCGGGGGGGAAGAATGAACACTGAAGCTTTCTTT. As protein: CASSQDLRGGRMNTEAFF.

The chain links TRBV6-2 or TRBV6-3 to TRBJ2-7; D remains ambiguous. V lost 0 bases to trimming and J lost 6 bases, with 9 bases between them. This CDR3 has 13 residues. Germline V gene sequence: CDR1 MNHEY, CDR2 SVGEGT. The CDR3 nucleotides are TGTGCCAGCAGTTACTCGACGTTGGGCGAGCAGTACTTC. This sequence encodes CASSYSTLGEQYF.

The chain links TRBV25-1 to TRBJ2-7; 14 bases are shared with TRBD2. Trimming took 5 bases from V and 5 from J; bases not matched to a gene: 5. This CDR3 spans 15 amino acids. Germline lookup yields CDR1 MGHDK and CDR2 SYGVNS. CDR3 sequence (DNA): TGTGCCAGCAGTCTGACTAGCGGGAGGGCCCACGAGCAGTACTTC. Residues: CASSLTSGRAHEQYF.